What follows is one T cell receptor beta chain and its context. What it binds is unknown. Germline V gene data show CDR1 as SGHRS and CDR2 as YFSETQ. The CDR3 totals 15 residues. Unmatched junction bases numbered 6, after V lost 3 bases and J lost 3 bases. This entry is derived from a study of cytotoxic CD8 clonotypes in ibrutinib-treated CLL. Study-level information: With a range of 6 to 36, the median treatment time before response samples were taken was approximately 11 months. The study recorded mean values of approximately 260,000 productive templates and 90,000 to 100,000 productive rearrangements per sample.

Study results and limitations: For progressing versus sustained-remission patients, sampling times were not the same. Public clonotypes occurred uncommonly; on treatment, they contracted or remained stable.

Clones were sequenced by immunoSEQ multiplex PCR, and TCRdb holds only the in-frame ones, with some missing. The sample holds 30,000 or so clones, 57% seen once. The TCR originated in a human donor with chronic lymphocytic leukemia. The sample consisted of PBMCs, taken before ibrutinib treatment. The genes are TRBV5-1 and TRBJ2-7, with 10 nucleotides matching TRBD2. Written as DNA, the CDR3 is TGCGCCAGCAGCTCCTACCTAGCGGGAGTCTACGAGCAGTACTTC. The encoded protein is CASSSYLAGVYEQYF.